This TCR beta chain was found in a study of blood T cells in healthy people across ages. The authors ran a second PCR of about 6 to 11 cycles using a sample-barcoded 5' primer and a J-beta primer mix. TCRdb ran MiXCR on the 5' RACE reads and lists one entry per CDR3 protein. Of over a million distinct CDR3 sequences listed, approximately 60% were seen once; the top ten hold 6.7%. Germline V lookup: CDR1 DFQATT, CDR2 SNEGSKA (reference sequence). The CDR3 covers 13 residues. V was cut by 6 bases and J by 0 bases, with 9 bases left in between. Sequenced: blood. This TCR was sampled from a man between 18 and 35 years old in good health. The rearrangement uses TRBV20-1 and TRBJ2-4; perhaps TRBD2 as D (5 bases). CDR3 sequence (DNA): TGCAGTGCGGGAGTGCTAGCCAAAAACATTCAGTACTTC. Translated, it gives CSAGVLAKNIQYF.